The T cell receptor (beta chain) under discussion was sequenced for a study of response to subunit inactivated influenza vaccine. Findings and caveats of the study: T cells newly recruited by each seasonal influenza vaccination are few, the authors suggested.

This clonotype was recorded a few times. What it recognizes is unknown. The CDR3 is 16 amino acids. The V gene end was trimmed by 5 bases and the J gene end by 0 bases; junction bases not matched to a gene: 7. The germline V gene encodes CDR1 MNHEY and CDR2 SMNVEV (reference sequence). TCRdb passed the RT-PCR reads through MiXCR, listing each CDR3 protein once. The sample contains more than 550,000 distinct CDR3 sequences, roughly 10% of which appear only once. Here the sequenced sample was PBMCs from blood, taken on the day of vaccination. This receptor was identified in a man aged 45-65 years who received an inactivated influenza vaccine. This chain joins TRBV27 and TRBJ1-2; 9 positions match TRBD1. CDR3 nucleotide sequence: TGTGCCAGCAGTGGGGGACAGGGCTTAGCTAACTATGGCTACACCTTC. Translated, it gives CASSGGQGLANYGYTF.